This TCR beta chain originates from a study of blood T cell repertoires in COVID-19. Study background: Both acute and convalescent COVID-19 samples were obtained from the United States, Italy and Spain. T cells, B-cell-depleted T cells, or PBMCs supplied cDNA or gDNA.

As handled by the study authors: Amplification from reference gene primers served as the basis for estimated nucleated cell counts. TCRdb keeps only in-frame clones here, not all; method: immunoSEQ multiplex PCR. V and J calls and clone size are those listed in that table; D and trimming were worked out from the DNA. Of over 130,000 clones in the sample, around 85% were seen once. V was shortened by 3 bases and J by 10 bases, with 16 bases between the two germline ends. Germline CDR1 reads LNHDA; CDR2 reads SQIVND (reference sequence). The CDR3 is made up of 14 amino acids. The source is a middle-aged man with acute or convalescent COVID-19. Sequencing was performed on peripheral blood. The chain links TRBV19 to TRBJ2-1; weak D call: TRBD2 (5 bases). CDR3 loop: CASSIEDFQREQFF. The CDR3 nucleotides read TGTGCCAGTAGTATTGAGGACTTCCAAAGAGAGCAGTTCTTC.